One and the same sample provided the 29 T cell receptor beta chains below, sequenced in a study of T cell responses to AZD1222 COVID-19 vaccine. TCRdb's table, derived via immunoSEQ multiplex PCR, lists solely in-frame clones and lacks some. The sample consists of 150,000 to 180,000 clones, 90% of them appearing once. The source was peripheral blood, collected on day 0 of AZD1222 vaccination. The receptors were gathered from an adult in good health.

This clone was recorded only once. The chain's CDR3 is CAIRQNLNTEAFF. DNA of the CDR3: TGTGCCATCCGACAGAATCTTAACACTGAAGCTTTCTTT. The J gene is TRBJ1-1, the V gene TRBV10-3, with D perhaps matching TRBD1 (5 bases). Trimming took off 8 bases at V and 2 bases at J, with 12 bases between the two ends. The germline V gene encodes CDR1 ENHRY and CDR2 SYGVKD. The CDR3 sequence is 13 residues long.

This chain joins TRBV7-2 and TRBJ1-1; 7 nucleotides line up with TRBD1. The germline gives CDR1 SGHTA, CDR2 FQGNSA. The CDR3 is 15 residues long. The V gene end was trimmed by 8 bases and the J gene end by 0 bases; junction bases not matched to a gene: 9. CDR3 coding DNA: TGTGCCAGCCGCTGGGGACAGAACATGAACACTGAAGCTTTCTTT. This sequence encodes CASRWGQNMNTEAFF.

The chain carries TRBV4-2 and TRBJ2-1, with D tentatively TRBD2 (8 bases). V lost 4 bases and J lost 8, with 18 bases in between. CDR1 LGHNA and CDR2 YNFKEQ come from the germline V gene. This CDR3 has 15 residues. The CDR3 protein is CASSPRGGGGYEQFF. CDR3 nucleotide sequence: TGTGCCAGCAGCCCTCGGGGGGGAGGGGGCTATGAGCAGTTCTTC.

The chain combines TRBV2 with TRBJ2-3; 7 bases line up with TRBD2. V gave up 2 bases and J gave up 3 bases; unmatched junction bases: 2. The CDR3 contains 14 residues. The germline V gene encodes CDR1 SNHLY and CDR2 FYNNEI. Here the CDR3 reads CASSESSGTDTQYF. CDR3 DNA sequence: TGTGCCAGCAGTGAATCTAGCGGAACAGATACGCAGTATTTT.

V is TRBV19 and J is TRBJ2-7; possible D gene TRBD2, 6 bases. Germline V CDR1 and CDR2: LNHDA, SQIVND (reference sequence). The ends were cut back, 1 base at V and 0 bases at J, with 10 bases in the middle. The CDR3 runs to 15 residues. This CDR3 reads CASSIARGSSYEQYF. As DNA, the CDR3 is TGTGCCAGTAGTATAGCTCGGGGGAGCTCCTACGAGCAGTACTTC.

The CDR3 is CASSLGRFRLAGAEETQYF. CDR3 nucleotides: TGTGCCAGCAGCTTAGGACGTTTTCGGCTAGCGGGAGCCGAGGAGACCCAGTACTTC. The chain recombines TRBV7-2 with TRBJ2-5; TRBD2 agrees at 10 bases. This CDR3 has 19 residues. The V segment lost 1 base and the J segment 5 bases; nucleotides outside the gene matches: 16. Per the germline V gene, CDR1 is SGHTA and CDR2 is FQGNSA.

V is TRBV19 and J is TRBJ2-7; D may match TRBD1 or TRBD2 (5 bases each). The CDR3 has 15 amino acids. Germline values: CDR1 LNHDA, CDR2 SQIVND (reference sequence). Between the trimmed V and J ends, which lost 5 bases and 2 bases, there was a span of 16 bases. For the CDR3, the DNA is TGTGCCAGTAGTTTCGGGACGGGTGGTGCCTACGAGCAGTACTTC. Translated, it gives CASSFGTGGAYEQYF.

The rearrangement links TRBV6-2 or TRBV6-3 to TRBJ2-7, with 14 nucleotides matching TRBD2. Unmatched junction bases numbered 5, after V lost 4 bases and J lost 0 bases. The CDR3 spans 17 residues. Germline V gives CDR1 MNHEY, CDR2 SVGEGT. The CDR3 bases are TGTGCCAGCAGTTGGGGACTAGCGGGAGCGGGCTCCTACGAGCAGTACTTC. Its protein is CASSWGLAGAGSYEQYF.

The chain is built from TRBV28 and TRBJ1-5, with D perhaps matching TRBD1 (5 bases). V dropped 3 bases and J dropped 0 bases, with 18 bases sitting between them. CDR1 and CDR2 (germline): MDHEN, SYDVKM. CDR3 length: 18 residues. The DNA of the CDR3 is TGTGCCAGCAGTTTTCCCAGATTGGGACGAGATAGCAATCAGCCCCAGCATTTT. Translated, it gives CASSFPRLGRDSNQPQHF. The full variable domain, with the rest looked up from reference TRBV28 and TRBJ1-5, is DVKVTQSSRYLVKRTGEKVFLECVQDMDHENMFWYRQDPGLGLRLIYFSYDVKMKEKGDIPEGYSVSREKKERFSLILESASTNQTSMYLCASSFPRLGRDSNQPQHFGDGTRLSIL.

Written as DNA, the CDR3 is TGCGCCAGCAGCTTGGCCGGGCAGGGGCGGGGGAACACTGAAGCTTTCTTT. The encoded protein is CASSLAGQGRGNTEAFF. This chain links TRBV5-1 with TRBJ1-1; possible D gene TRBD1, 6 bases. The CDR3 is 17 amino acids. The V end was cut by 0 bases, the J end by 1 base, with 16 bases between. The germline gives CDR1 SGHRS, CDR2 YFSETQ. The full variable domain, rest sourced from reference TRBV5-1 and TRBJ1-1, is KAGVTQTPRYLIKTRGQQVTLSCSPISGHRSVSWYQQTPGQGLQFLFEYFSETQRNKGNFPGRFSGRQFSNSRSEMNVSTLELGDSALYLCASSLAGQGRGNTEAFFGQGTRLTVV.

The V and J genes are TRBV27 and TRBJ1-2; D perhaps matches TRBD1 (5 bases). The germline CDR1 and CDR2 sequences are MNHEY and SMNVEV (reference sequence). The CDR3 runs 14 residues. Trimming removed 6 bases at V and 4 bases at J, with 15 bases between. CDR3 sequence: CASRSQGVGYGYTF. For the CDR3, the DNA is TGTGCCAGCAGGTCCCAGGGCGTGGGCTATGGCTACACCTTC.

Worth noting for this clone: An end of the junction differs from the germline gene, which may be a read error. The chain couples TRBV27 to TRBJ1-6; TRBD1 matches 8 bases. Germline CDR1 and CDR2: MNHEY and SMNVEV (reference sequence). This CDR3 is built from 16 residues. CDR3 protein: CASSPLTTGDKSPLHF. The CDR3 nucleotides are TGTGCCAGCAGTCCACTCACGACAGGGGATAAATCACCCCTCCACTTT.

The V call is TRBV3-1 (or the pseudogene TRBV3-2), the J call TRBJ2-3; tentatively, D is TRBD1 (5 bases). The V end was cut by 2 bases, the J end by 2 bases, with 14 bases between. The CDR3 sequence is 16 residues long. Germline CDR1 reads LGHDT; CDR2 reads YNNKEL (reference sequence). The CDR3 region has the DNA TGTGCCAGCAGCCAACAGGGCAATCAAATCACAGATACGCAGTATTTT. Protein: CASSQQGNQITDTQYF.

The J gene is TRBJ1-2, the V gene TRBV6-1; D ambiguous. V dropped 5 bases and J dropped 7 bases, with 8 bases sitting between them. The V gene's germline CDR1 is MNHNS and CDR2 SASEGT. This CDR3 has 11 amino acids. CDR3 in amino acids: CASSTGGGYTF. CDR3 bases: TGTGCCAGCAGTACCGGAGGTGGCTACACCTTC.

This rearrangement joins TRBV19 to TRBJ1-5; D not certain. The CDR3 length is 15 residues. V was cut by 7 bases and J by 6 bases, with 19 bases left in between. CDR1 and CDR2 (germline): LNHDA, SQIVND (reference sequence). CDR3 residues: CASNREGSGVQPQHF. DNA for the CDR3: TGTGCCAGTAATAGGGAGGGAAGTGGGGTTCAGCCCCAGCATTTT.

V and J are TRBV7-9 and TRBJ1-6; no firm D call. V shed 5 bases and J shed 7 bases, with 15 bases lying between them. The V gene's germline CDR1 is SEHNR and CDR2 FQNEAQ (reference sequence). The CDR3 is 15 amino acids. In nucleotides, the CDR3 is TGTGCCAGCAGCCTGCACGACTTGGACAATTCACCCCTCCACTTT. Translated: CASSLHDLDNSPLHF.

V is TRBV19 and J is TRBJ2-2; the match to TRBD2 covers 7 bases. This CDR3 has 16 amino acids. After removal of 6 bases from V and 4 bases from J, the junction contained 11 bases not matched to a gene. Germline V gene data show CDR1 as LNHDA and CDR2 as SQIVND (reference sequence). The CDR3 coding sequence is TGTGCCAGTAGGGGGGACTACCCGGGTCTCACCGGGGAGCTGTTTTTT. Translation: CASRGDYPGLTGELFF.

The chain joins TRBV19 to TRBJ1-2; the D is unclear. Germline lookup yields CDR1 LNHDA and CDR2 SQIVND (reference sequence). The V gene lost 4 bases and the J gene lost 0 bases, with 18 bases spanning the gap. CDR3 size: 17 residues. DNA for the CDR3: TGTGCCAGTAGTAGCCCCAAGGACTTTCTCGCTAACTATGGCTACACCTTC. It encodes CASSSPKDFLANYGYTF.

The rearrangement uses TRBV18 and TRBJ1-4; a possible D gene is TRBD1 (6 bases). Per germline, CDR1 KGHSH and CDR2 LQKENI. The CDR3 is 16 residues long. Trimming pared 3 bases from V and 0 bases from J, leaving 11 bases between. CDR3 bases: TGTGCCAGCTCACCCCAAGGGGGAACAACTAATGAAAAACTGTTTTTT. Residues: CASSPQGGTTNEKLFF.

The chain uses TRBV6-2 or TRBV6-3 and TRBJ2-3; TRBD2 agrees at 12 bases. Per germline, CDR1 MNHEY and CDR2 SVGEGT. The CDR3 has 16 residues. V lost 5 bases and J lost 6; bases outside the gene matches: 9. The DNA for the CDR3 is TGTGCCAGCAGTGACCGGACTAGCGGGATAAGGGATACGCAGTATTTT. Protein: CASSDRTSGIRDTQYF.

This clone showed up just a few times. The chain recombines TRBV27 with TRBJ1-1, with D uncertain. The CDR3 totals 15 residues. Trimming stripped 1 base from V and 0 bases from J, with 9 bases between. Germline values: CDR1 MNHEY, CDR2 SMNVEV (reference sequence). This chain's CDR3 is CASSLYFGVNTEAFF. In DNA form, the CDR3 reads TGTGCCAGCAGTTTATATTTCGGGGTGAACACTGAAGCTTTCTTT.

V is TRBV20-1 and J is TRBJ1-1; possible D gene TRBD1, 5 bases. V was clipped by 3 bases and J by 4 bases, with 12 bases between them. The CDR3 sequence is 13 residues long. Germline CDR1 DFQATT, CDR2 SNEGSKA (reference sequence). The CDR3 DNA sequence: TGCAGTGCTAGTCGTGGGGGGAGCACTGAAGCTTTCTTT. Its translation: CSASRGGSTEAFF.

J is TRBJ1-4 and V is TRBV3-1 (or the pseudogene TRBV3-2); the match to TRBD1 covers 8 bases. The germline gives CDR1 LGHDT, CDR2 YNNKEL (reference sequence). V shed 4 bases, J shed 7 bases, and the junction held 11 bases outside the gene matches. This CDR3 region has 16 residues. CDR3 coding DNA: TGTGCCAGCAGCCTCCGACAGGGGATCCTTGGTGAAAAACTGTTTTTT. Protein product: CASSLRQGILGEKLFF.

The chain employs TRBV7-3 and TRBJ2-2, with TRBD1 matching 9 bases. This CDR3 spans 17 amino acids. CDR1 and CDR2 from the germline V gene are SGHTA and FQGTGA. The V and J ends lost 3 bases and 2 bases, in that order; junction bases with no gene match: 7. This CDR3 reads CASSLAPGQGNTGELFF. CDR3 coding DNA: TGTGCCAGCAGCTTGGCCCCGGGACAGGGAAACACCGGGGAGCTGTTTTTT.

The chain carries TRBV6-1 and TRBJ2-6, with D possibly being TRBD1 or TRBD2 (5 bases each). The V end was cut by 2 bases, the J end by 0 bases, with 8 bases between. CDR1 and CDR2 from the germline V gene are MNHNS and SASEGT. The CDR3 sequence is 16 residues long. As DNA, the CDR3 is TGTGCCAGCAGTGAACGTGGGGGCTCTGGGGCCAACGTCCTGACTTTC. It is translated as CASSERGGSGANVLTF.

This chain uses TRBV7-3 with TRBJ2-1; TRBD2 matches 9 bases. V lost 5 bases and J lost 3; bases outside the gene matches: 8. The CDR3 has 16 residues. Germline CDR1 and CDR2: SGHTA and FQGTGA. CDR3 DNA: TGTGCCAGCAGCCCCCAAGCGGGAGGATTCTACAATGAGCAGTTCTTC. This codes for CASSPQAGGFYNEQFF.

The V and J genes are TRBV7-9 and TRBJ2-1; possibly TRBD2 for D (5 bases). V shed 2 bases and J shed 6 bases, with 8 bases lying between them. The CDR3 extends over 13 amino acids. CDR1 is SEHNR and CDR2 is FQNEAQ in the germline V gene (reference sequence). CDR3 nucleotide sequence: TGTGCCAGCAGCTTACGGGGTTTCAATGAGCAGTTCTTC. Amino acids: CASSLRGFNEQFF.

The gene calls are TRBV28 and TRBJ1-2; D gene ambiguous. Per the germline V gene, CDR1 is MDHEN and CDR2 is SYDVKM. With 3 bases removed from V and 2 bases from J, the gap between germline ends came to 13 bases. The CDR3 sequence is 15 residues long. The CDR3 region has the DNA TGTGCCAGCAGTTTTGCGCTGACCTTCAACTATGGCTACACCTTC. It is translated as CASSFALTFNYGYTF.

This CDR3 reads CSAQGANYGYTF. CDR3 nucleotides: TGCAGCGCCCAGGGAGCTAACTATGGCTACACCTTC. The genes are TRBV29-1 and TRBJ1-2; TRBD1 is a possible D gene (5 bases). Deletions cut 7 bases from V and 0 bases from J, with 9 bases between. CDR1 is SQVTM, CDR2 ANQGSEA, per germline. The CDR3 loop spans 12 amino acids.